This T cell receptor (beta chain) was identified during a study of a mutant IDH1 vaccine in newly diagnosed glioma. About the research overall: Investigators started vaccination 4-6 weeks after radiotherapy alone, or with temozolomide cycles. Radiotherapy, temozolomide, or both had been given previously, and both were given to most.

Time point given: week 11, during vaccination. Every vaccine dose comprised 300 ug of mutant IDH1 20-mer peptide plus topical imiquimod. Donor diagnoses consisted of new WHO grade 3 or 4 IDH1-mutant, ATRX-lost astrocytomas. Here immunoSEQ multiplex PCR was the method, and the copy in TCRdb shows in-frame clones only, minus some. The sample lists around 62,000 clones; approximately 89% were seen once. Study-wide results and caveats: Pseudoprogression apparently tracked independently of changes in top peripheral T cell clonotypes.

In the case of this clone: As yet, its antigen is unknown.

The germline V and J ends were trimmed by 2 bases and 2 bases, with 6 bases remaining between them. Per germline, CDR1 SNHLY and CDR2 FYNNEI. This CDR3 region has 14 residues. The source material was PBMCs, sampled from a glioma patient whose treatment included an IDH1 peptide vaccine. The chain uses TRBV2 and TRBJ2-2; D gene unclear. The sequence derives from a man in his forties with glioma. CDR3 DNA sequence: TGTGCCAGCAGTGAAATTAGTAACACCGGGGAGCTGTTTTTT. Residues: CASSEISNTGELFF.